This T cell receptor (beta chain) derives from a study of lymphopenia after photon versus proton radiotherapy. Study-level results: Authors raise, but do not show, better survival with proton therapy.

The V end lost 0 bases, the J end lost 5 bases, and 16 bases lay between the germline ends. This CDR3 is built from 16 residues. The V gene's germline CDR1 is LNHNV and CDR2 YYDKDF (reference sequence). Some clones are missing from TCRdb's copy, which holds only in-frame ones; the method was immunoSEQ multiplex PCR. The sample yields 6,500 to 9,000 clones, roughly 91% seen once. Concerning this clone itself: Its antigen is still unknown.

The sample was peripheral blood, taken from a patient treated with photon-based radiotherapy. The genes are TRBV15 and TRBJ2-5, with D perhaps given as TRBD1 or TRBD2 (5 bases each). The receptor comes from a man aged 60-69 years with cholangiocarcinoma. Here the CDR3 DNA reads TGTGCCACCAGCAGAGATTGGGGCGGGTTAGGGGAGACCCAGTACTTC. Its translation: CATSRDWGGLGETQYF.